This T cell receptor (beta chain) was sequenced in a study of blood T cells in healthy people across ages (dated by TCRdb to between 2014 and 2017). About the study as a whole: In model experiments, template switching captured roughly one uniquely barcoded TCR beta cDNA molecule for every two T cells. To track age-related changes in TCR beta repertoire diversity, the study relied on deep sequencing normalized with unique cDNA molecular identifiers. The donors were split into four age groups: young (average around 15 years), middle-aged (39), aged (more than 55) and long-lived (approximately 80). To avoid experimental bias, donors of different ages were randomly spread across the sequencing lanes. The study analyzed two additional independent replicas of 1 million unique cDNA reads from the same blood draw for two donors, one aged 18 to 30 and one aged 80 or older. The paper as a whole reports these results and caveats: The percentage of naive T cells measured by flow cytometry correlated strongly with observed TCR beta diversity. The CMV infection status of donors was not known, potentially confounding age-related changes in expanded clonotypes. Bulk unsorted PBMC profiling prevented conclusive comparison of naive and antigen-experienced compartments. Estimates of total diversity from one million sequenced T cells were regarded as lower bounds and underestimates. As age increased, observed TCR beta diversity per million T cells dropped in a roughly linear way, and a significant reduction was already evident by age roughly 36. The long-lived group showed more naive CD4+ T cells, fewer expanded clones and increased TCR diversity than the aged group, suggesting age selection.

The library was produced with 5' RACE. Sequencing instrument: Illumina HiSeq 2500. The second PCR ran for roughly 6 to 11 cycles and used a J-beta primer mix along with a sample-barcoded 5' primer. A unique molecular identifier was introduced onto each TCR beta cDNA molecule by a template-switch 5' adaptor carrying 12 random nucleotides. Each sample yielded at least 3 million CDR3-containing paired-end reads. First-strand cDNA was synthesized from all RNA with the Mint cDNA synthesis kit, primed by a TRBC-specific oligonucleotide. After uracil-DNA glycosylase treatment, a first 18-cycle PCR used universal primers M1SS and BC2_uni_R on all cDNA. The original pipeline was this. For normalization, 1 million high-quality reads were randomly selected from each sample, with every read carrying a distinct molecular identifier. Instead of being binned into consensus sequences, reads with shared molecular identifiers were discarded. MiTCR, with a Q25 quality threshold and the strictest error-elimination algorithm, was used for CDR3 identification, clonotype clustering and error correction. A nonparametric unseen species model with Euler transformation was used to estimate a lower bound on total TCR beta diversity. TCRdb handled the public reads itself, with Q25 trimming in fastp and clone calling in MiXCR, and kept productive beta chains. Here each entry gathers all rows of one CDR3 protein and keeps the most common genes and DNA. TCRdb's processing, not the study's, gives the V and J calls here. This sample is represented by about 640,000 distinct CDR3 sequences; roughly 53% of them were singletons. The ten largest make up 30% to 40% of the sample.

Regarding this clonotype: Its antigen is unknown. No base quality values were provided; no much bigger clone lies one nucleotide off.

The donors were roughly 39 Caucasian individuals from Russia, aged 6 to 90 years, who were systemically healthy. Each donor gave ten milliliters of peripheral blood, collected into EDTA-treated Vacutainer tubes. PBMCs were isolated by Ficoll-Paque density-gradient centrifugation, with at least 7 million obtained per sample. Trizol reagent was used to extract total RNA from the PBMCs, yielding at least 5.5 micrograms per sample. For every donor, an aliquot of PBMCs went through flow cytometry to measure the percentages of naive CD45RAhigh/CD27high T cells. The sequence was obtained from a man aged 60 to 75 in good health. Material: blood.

This receptor carries the CDR3 CASSRMGNTEAFF. The DNA sequence is TGTGCCAGCAGCCGGATGGGGAACACTGAAGCTTTCTTT. The V and J segments used are TRBV6-5 and TRBJ1-1; the D gene lacks a confident call. Including cysteine and phenylalanine, the CDR3 has 13 amino acids. Only the CDR3 DNA stays, 39 bases, in frame from base 1. V lost 6 bases and J lost 1 base; the stretch between them is 9 bases long. CDR1 is given as MNHEY and CDR2 as SVGAGI, both from the germline V gene.